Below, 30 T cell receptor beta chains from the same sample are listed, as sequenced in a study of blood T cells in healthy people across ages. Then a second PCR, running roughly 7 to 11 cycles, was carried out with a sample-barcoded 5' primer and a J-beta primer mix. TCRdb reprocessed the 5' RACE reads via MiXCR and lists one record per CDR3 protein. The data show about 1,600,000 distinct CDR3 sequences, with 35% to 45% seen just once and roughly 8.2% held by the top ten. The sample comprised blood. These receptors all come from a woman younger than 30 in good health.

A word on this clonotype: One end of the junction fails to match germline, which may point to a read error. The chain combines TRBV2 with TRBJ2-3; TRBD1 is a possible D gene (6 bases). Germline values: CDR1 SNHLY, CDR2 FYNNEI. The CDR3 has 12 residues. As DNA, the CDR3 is TGTGCCAGCAGTGAAGGGACAGATGCGCAGTATTTT. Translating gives CASSEGTDAQYF. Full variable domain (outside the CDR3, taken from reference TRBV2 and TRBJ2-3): EPEVTQTPSHQVTQMGQEVILRCVPISNHLYFYWYRQILGQKVEFLVSFYNNEISEKSEIFDDQFSVERPDGSNFTLKIRSTKLEDSAMYFCASSEGTDAQYFGPGTRLTVL.

The CDR3 DNA sequence: TGTGCCAGCAGTTTAGGCGGGACAGGGCCCGGGGGCTACACCTTC. Residues: CASSLGGTGPGGYTF. The genes are TRBV12-3 or TRBV12-4 and TRBJ1-2, with 9 nucleotides matching TRBD1. The V segment lost 1 base and the J segment 8 bases; nucleotides outside the gene matches: 8. The CDR3 runs 15 residues.

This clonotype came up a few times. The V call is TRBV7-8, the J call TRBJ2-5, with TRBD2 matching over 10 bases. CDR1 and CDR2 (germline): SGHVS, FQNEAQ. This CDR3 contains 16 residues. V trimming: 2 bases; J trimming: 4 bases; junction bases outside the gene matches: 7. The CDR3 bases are TGTGCCAGCAGCTTATTAGCGGGAGGAGGGGGAGAGACCCAGTACTTC. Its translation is CASSLLAGGGGETQYF.

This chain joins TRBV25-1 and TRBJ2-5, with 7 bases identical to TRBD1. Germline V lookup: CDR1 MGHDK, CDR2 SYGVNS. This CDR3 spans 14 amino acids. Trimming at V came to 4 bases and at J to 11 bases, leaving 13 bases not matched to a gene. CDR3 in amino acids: CASSASWDRAKQYF. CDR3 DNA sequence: TGTGCCAGCAGTGCCTCCTGGGACAGAGCCAAACAGTACTTC. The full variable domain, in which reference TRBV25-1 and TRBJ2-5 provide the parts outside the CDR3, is EADIYQTPRYLVIGTGKKITLECSQTMGHDKMYWYQQDPGMELHLIHYSYGVNSTEKGDLSSESTVSRIRTEHFPLTLESARPSHTSQYLCASSASWDRAKQYFGPGTRLLVL.

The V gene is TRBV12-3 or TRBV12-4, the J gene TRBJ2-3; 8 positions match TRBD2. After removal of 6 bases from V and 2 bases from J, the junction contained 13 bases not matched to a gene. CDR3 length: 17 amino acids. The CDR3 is CASSLPLGAGVTDTQYF. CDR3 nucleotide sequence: TGTGCCAGCAGCCTACCTCTTGGAGCGGGGGTCACAGATACGCAGTATTTT.

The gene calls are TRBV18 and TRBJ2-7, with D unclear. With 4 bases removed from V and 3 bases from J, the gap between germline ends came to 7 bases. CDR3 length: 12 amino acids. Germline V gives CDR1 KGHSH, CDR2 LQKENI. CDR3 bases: TGTGCCAGCTCACGGACGCTCTACGAGCAGTACTTC. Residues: CASSRTLYEQYF.

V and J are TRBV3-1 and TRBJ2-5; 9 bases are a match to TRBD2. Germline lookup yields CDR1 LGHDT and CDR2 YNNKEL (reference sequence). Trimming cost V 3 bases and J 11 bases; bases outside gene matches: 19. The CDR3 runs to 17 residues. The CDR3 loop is CASSHFSGSNLYNEQYF. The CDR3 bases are TGTGCCAGCAGCCATTTTAGCGGGAGCAATCTCTACAATGAGCAGTACTTC.

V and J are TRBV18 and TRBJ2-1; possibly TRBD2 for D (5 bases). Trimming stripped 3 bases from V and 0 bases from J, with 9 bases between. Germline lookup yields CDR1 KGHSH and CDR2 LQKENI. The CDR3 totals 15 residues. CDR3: CASSPAAGSYNEQFF. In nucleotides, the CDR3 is TGTGCCAGCTCACCGGCGGCGGGCTCCTACAATGAGCAGTTCTTC.

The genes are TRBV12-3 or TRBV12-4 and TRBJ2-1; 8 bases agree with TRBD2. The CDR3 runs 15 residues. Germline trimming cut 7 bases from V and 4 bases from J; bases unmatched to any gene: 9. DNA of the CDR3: TGTGCCAGCACCGAGGGAGCGGGAGATTACAATGAGCAGTTCTTC. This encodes CASTEGAGDYNEQFF.

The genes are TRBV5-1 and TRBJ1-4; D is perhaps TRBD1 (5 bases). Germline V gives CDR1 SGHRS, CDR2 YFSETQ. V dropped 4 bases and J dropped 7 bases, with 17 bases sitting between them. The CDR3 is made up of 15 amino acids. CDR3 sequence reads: CASSTDSSSTEKLFF. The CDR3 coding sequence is TGCGCCAGCAGCACCGACAGTTCGTCAACTGAAAAACTGTTTTTT.

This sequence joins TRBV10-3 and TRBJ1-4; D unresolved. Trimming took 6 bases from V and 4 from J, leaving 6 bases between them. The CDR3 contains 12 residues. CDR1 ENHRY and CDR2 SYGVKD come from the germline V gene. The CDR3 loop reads CAIRGINEKLFF. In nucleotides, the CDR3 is TGTGCCATCAGGGGTATTAATGAAAAACTGTTTTTT.

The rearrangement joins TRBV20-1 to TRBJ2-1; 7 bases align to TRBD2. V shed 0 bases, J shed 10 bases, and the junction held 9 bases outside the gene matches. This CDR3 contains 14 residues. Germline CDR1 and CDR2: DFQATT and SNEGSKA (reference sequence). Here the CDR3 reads CSARDRAGSHEQFF. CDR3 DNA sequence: TGCAGTGCTAGAGATCGAGCGGGGAGCCACGAGCAGTTCTTC.

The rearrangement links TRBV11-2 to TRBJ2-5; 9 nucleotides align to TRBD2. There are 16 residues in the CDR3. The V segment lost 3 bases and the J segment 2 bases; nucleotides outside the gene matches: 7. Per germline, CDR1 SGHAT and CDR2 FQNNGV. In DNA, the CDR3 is TGTGCCAGCAGCTTTTTGACTAGCGGACTTCAAGAGACCCAGTACTTC. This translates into CASSFLTSGLQETQYF. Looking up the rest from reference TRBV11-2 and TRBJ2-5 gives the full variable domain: EAGVAQSPRYKIIEKRQSVAFWCNPISGHATLYWYQQILGQGPKLLIQFQNNGVVDDSQLPKDRFSAERLKGVDSTLKIQPAKLEDSAVYLCASSFLTSGLQETQYFGPGTRLLVL.

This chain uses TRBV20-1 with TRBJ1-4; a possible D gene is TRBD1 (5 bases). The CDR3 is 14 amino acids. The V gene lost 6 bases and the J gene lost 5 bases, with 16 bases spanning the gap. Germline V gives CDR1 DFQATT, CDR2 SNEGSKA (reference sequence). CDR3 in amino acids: CSALGTYSNEKLFF. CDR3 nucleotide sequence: TGCAGTGCCTTAGGGACGTACTCAAATGAAAAACTGTTTTTT.

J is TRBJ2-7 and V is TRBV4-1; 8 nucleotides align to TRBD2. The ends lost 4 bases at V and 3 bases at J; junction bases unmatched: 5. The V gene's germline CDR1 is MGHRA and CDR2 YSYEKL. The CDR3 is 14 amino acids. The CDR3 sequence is CASSPPGLGYEQYF. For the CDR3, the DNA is TGCGCCAGCAGCCCCCCGGGACTAGGCTACGAGCAGTACTTC.

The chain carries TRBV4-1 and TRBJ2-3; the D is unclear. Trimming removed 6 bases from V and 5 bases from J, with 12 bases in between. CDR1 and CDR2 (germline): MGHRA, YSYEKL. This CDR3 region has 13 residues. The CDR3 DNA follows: TGCGCCAGCAGGCCGGCCTTAGGAGATACGCAGTATTTT. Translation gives CASRPALGDTQYF.

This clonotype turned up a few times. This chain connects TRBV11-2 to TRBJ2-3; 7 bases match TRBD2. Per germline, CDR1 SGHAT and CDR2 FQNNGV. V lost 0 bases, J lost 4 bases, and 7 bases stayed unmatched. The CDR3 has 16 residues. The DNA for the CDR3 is TGTGCCAGCAGCTTAGAGTTACGGGGGGTTTCAGATACGCAGTATTTT. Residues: CASSLELRGVSDTQYF.

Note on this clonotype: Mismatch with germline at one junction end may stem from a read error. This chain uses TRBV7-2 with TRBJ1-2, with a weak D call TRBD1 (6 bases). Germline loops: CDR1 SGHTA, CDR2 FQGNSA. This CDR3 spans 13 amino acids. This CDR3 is CASRRDTHYGYTF. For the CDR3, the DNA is TGTGCCAGCAGACGGGACACACACTACGGCTACACCTTC.

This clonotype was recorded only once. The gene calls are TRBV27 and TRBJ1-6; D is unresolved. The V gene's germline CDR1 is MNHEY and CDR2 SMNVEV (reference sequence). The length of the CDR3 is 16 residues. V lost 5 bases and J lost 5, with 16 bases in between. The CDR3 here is CASSPTPRRNNSPLHF. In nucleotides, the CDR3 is TGTGCCAGCAGTCCAACCCCTCGAAGAAATAATTCACCCCTCCACTTT.

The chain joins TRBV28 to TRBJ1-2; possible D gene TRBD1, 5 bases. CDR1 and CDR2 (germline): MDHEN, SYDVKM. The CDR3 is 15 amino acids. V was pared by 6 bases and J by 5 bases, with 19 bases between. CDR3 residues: CASSLGAGRMYGYTF. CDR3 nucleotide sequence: TGTGCCAGCAGCCTCGGGGCAGGGCGTATGTATGGCTACACCTTC.

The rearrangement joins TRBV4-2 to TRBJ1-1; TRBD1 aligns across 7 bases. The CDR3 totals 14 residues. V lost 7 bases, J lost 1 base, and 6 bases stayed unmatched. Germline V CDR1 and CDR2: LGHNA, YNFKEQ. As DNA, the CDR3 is TGTGCCAGCACCGGGGGGACAGCGAACACTGAAGCTTTCTTT. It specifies CASTGGTANTEAFF.

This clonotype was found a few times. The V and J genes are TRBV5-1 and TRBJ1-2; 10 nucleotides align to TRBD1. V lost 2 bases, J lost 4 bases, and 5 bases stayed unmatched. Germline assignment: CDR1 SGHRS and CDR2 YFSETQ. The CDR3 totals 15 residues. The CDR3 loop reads CASSFPGQGSYGYTF. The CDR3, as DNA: TGCGCCAGCAGCTTTCCGGGACAGGGGTCCTATGGCTACACCTTC.

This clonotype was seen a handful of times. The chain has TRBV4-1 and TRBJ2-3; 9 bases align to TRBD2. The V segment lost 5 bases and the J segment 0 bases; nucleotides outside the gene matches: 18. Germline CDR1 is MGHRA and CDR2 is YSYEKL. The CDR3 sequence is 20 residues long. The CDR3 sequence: CASSEDRPTSGRLSTDTQYF. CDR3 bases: TGCGCCAGCAGCGAGGACCGCCCTACTAGCGGGCGGCTCAGCACAGATACGCAGTATTTT.

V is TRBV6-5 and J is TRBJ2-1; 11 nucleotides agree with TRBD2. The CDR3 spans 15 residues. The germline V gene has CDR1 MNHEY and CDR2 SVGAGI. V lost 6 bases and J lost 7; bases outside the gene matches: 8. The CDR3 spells CASRLTSGGVNEQFF. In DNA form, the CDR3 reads TGTGCCAGCAGACTCACTAGCGGGGGAGTAAATGAGCAGTTCTTC.

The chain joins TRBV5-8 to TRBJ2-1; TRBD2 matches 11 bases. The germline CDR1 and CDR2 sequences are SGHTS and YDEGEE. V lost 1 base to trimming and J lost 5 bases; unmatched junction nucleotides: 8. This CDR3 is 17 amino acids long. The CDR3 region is CASSLILGTSGNNEQFF. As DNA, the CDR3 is TGTGCCAGCAGCTTGATTCTTGGGACTAGCGGCAACAATGAGCAGTTCTTC. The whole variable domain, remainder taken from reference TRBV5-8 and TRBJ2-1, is EAGVTQSPTHLIKTRGQQATLRCSPISGHTSVYWYQQALGLGLQFLLWYDEGEERNRGNFPPRFSGRQFPNYSSELNVNALELEDSALYLCASSLILGTSGNNEQFFGPGTRLTVL.

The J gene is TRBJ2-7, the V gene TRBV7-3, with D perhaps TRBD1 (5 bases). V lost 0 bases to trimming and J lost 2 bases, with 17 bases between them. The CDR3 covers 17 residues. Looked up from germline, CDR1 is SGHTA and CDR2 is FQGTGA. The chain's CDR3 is CASSLTRRTGETYEQYF. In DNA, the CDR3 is TGTGCCAGCAGCTTAACACGGCGTACAGGTGAGACCTACGAGCAGTACTTC.

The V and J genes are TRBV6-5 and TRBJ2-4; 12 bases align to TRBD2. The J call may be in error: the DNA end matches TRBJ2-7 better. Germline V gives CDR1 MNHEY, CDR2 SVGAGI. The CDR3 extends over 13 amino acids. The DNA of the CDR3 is TGTGCCAGCAGAAGACTAGCGGGGGACGAGCAGTACTTC. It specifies CASRRLAGDEQYF.

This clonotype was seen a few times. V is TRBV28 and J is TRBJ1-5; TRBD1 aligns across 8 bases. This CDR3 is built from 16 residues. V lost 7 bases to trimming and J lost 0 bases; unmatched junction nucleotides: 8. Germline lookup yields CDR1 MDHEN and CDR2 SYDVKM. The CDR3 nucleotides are TGTGCCAGCAATCTGGACAGGGATTATAGCAATCAGCCCCAGCATTTT. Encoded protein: CASNLDRDYSNQPQHF.

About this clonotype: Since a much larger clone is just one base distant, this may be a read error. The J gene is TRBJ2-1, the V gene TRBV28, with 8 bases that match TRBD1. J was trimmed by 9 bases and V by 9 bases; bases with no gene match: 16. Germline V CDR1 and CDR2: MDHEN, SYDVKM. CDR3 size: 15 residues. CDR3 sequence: CARRTGRKGVTEQFF. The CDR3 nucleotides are TGTGCCAGAAGGACAGGGCGGAAGGGGGTCACTGAGCAGTTCTTC.

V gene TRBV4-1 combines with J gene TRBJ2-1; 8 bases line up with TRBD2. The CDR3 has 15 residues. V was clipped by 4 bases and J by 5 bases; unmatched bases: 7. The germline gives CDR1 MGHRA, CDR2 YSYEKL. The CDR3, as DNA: TGCGCCAGCAGCCCATCGGGGGGGACCAACAATGAGCAGTTCTTC. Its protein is CASSPSGGTNNEQFF.